This TCR beta chain was observed in a study of technical replicates of blood from four donors. Clones were sequenced by immunoSEQ multiplex PCR, and TCRdb holds only the in-frame ones, with some missing. The sample records tens of thousands of clones, around nine tenths being singletons. The length of the CDR3 is 16 residues. Germline assignment: CDR1 SGHRS and CDR2 YFSETQ. Trimming at V came to 6 bases and at J to 0 bases, leaving 10 bases not matched to a gene. Material for sequencing was PBMCs. The gene calls are TRBV5-1 and TRBJ2-3; TRBD2 matches 7 bases. This sequence originates from a human donor in good health. Some clones in this sample may be carry-over from other donors' samples. The CDR3 reads CASIPTPGGSTDTQYF. The CDR3 coding sequence is TGCGCCAGCATCCCGACCCCCGGGGGGAGCACAGATACGCAGTATTTT. Supplemented by reference TRBV5-1 and TRBJ2-3, the full variable domain reads KAGVTQTPRYLIKTRGQQVTLSCSPISGHRSVSWYQQTPGQGLQFLFEYFSETQRNKGNFPGRFSGRQFSNSRSEMNVSTLELGDSALYLCASIPTPGGSTDTQYFGPGTRLTVL.